Below, one T cell receptor (beta chain) is given with its context. Its antigen is not identified. Per the germline V gene, CDR1 is MDHEN and CDR2 is SYDVKM. The CDR3 contains 14 residues. V lost 5 bases and J lost 7, with 15 bases in between. The sample is drawn from a study of radiation and T cells in renal cell carcinoma. Using immunoSEQ multiplex PCR, the repertoire was profiled, and TCRdb retains in-frame clones only, with some absent. The table lists 120,000 or so clones, roughly four fifths of them singletons. Overall study results and limits: Top tumor clonotypes rose in blood 2 weeks post-radiation, then contracted.

The sample's time point: blood 2 weeks post-SBRT. Treatment meaning: 15 Gy SBRT to primary tumor, nephrectomy 4 weeks later. The patient's renal cell carcinoma had clear cell pathology. The chain joins TRBV28 to TRBJ2-1, with a possible D match to TRBD2 (5 bases). This clonotype was sampled from a man aged 45-65 years with renal cell carcinoma. The source was blood, collected from a patient whose treatment included radiotherapy and nephrectomy. The CDR3 sequence: CASSRGGLGNEQFF. CDR3 in DNA: TGTGCCAGCAGTCGGGGTGGATTGGGTAATGAGCAGTTCTTC. The whole variable domain, remainder taken from reference TRBV28 and TRBJ2-1, is DVKVTQSSRYLVKRTGEKVFLECVQDMDHENMFWYRQDPGLGLRLIYFSYDVKMKEKGDIPEGYSVSREKKERFSLILESASTNQTSMYLCASSRGGLGNEQFFGPGTRLTVL.